Below are 12 T cell receptor beta chains sequenced from a single sample in a study of pediatric ulcerative colitis. The repertoire was sequenced with immunoSEQ multiplex PCR; TCRdb's copy has only in-frame clones and lacks some. The data show around 64,000 clones, with roughly nine tenths seen just once and around 3.3% held by the top ten. The specimen sequenced was blood. The receptors stem from a boy younger than 18 with severe ulcerative colitis.

The chain carries TRBV10-2 and TRBJ2-2, with 7 bases matching TRBD2. The CDR3 extends over 17 amino acids. The germline gives CDR1 WSHSY, CDR2 SAAADI. V trimming: 4 bases; J trimming: 7 bases; junction bases outside the gene matches: 15. The CDR3 region has the DNA TGCGCCAGCAGTGCAGCGGGAATTTTAGGAAGGGGCGGGGAGCTGTTTTTT. Amino acid sequence: CASSAAGILGRGGELFF.

The chain combines TRBV19 with TRBJ1-5, with D maybe TRBD1 (6 bases). CDR1 LNHDA and CDR2 SQIVND come from the germline V gene (reference sequence). This CDR3 spans 15 amino acids. V was pared by 6 bases and J by 5 bases, with 17 bases between. CDR3: CASSPGGGRDQPQHF. The CDR3 DNA reads TGTGCCAGTAGCCCCGGCGGGGGCCGGGATCAGCCCCAGCATTTT.

The V gene is TRBV7-8, the J gene TRBJ2-2; the D gene is possibly TRBD1 (6 bases). Germline V gives CDR1 SGHVS, CDR2 FQNEAQ. The length of the CDR3 is 15 residues. Trimming removed 2 bases at V and 8 bases at J, with 15 bases between. The CDR3 here is CASSLSTGKAGELFF. The CDR3 nucleotides read TGTGCCAGCAGCTTAAGCACAGGGAAGGCGGGGGAGCTGTTTTTT. The variable domain in full, completed from reference TRBV7-8 and TRBJ2-2, reads GAGVSQSPRYKVAKRGQDVALRCDPISGHVSLFWYQQALGQGPEFLTYFQNEAQLDKSGLPSDRFFAERPEGSVSTLKIQRTQQEDSAVYLCASSLSTGKAGELFFGEGSRLTVL.

This chain uses TRBV7-8 with TRBJ2-2, with D possibly TRBD2 on 6 matching bases. Germline V gene lookup returns CDR1 SGHVS and CDR2 FQNEAQ. The CDR3 contains 14 residues. V lost 5 bases and J 5 bases, leaving 12 bases between the germline ends. The CDR3 region is CASSREMGTGELFF. CDR3 nucleotide sequence: TGTGCCAGCAGCCGGGAGATGGGAACCGGGGAGCTGTTTTTT.

V gene TRBV6-4 combines with J gene TRBJ1-2; D perhaps matches TRBD1 (5 bases). The CDR3 contains 15 residues. Germline V gene data show CDR1 as MRHNA and CDR2 as SNTAGT. The V end was cut by 0 bases, the J end by 2 bases, with 10 bases between. CDR3 DNA sequence: TGTGCCAGCAGTGACTCAGGGTCAGGGAACTATGGCTACACCTTC. This gives the protein CASSDSGSGNYGYTF.

The chain employs TRBV19 and TRBJ2-3; the D gene is possibly TRBD2 (5 bases). Germline V lookup: CDR1 LNHDA, CDR2 SQIVND (reference sequence). V was cut by 5 bases and J by 6 bases, with 6 bases left in between. The CDR3 has 11 residues. CDR3: CASSSGDTQYF. DNA of the CDR3: TGTGCCAGTAGTTCGGGGGATACGCAGTATTTT. Together with reference TRBV19 and TRBJ2-3, the CDR3 gives the full variable domain: DGGITQSPKYLFRKEGQNVTLSCEQNLNHDAMYWYRQDPGQGLRLIYYSQIVNDFQKGDIAEGYSVSREKKESFPLTVTSAQKNPTAFYLCASSSGDTQYFGPGTRLTVL.

V gene TRBV5-1 combines with J gene TRBJ2-3; a possible D gene is TRBD1 (6 bases). Germline V gene lookup returns CDR1 SGHRS and CDR2 YFSETQ. CDR3 length equals 12 residues. V lost 5 bases to trimming and J lost 6 bases, with 10 bases between them. The CDR3 bases are TGCGCCAGCAGGCCAGGGGAGGATACGCAGTATTTT. The encoded protein is CASRPGEDTQYF.

The chain has TRBV9 and TRBJ2-1, with D possibly matching TRBD1 (6 bases). This CDR3 is 17 amino acids long. Germline loops: CDR1 SGDLS, CDR2 YYNGEE. V was cut by 0 bases and J by 9 bases, with 22 bases left in between. CDR3 in amino acids: CASSVVGWQGTLAEQFF. CDR3 in DNA: TGTGCCAGCAGCGTAGTAGGCTGGCAGGGGACCCTTGCTGAGCAGTTCTTC.

The chain joins TRBV19 to TRBJ2-7; D gene ambiguous. Germline loops: CDR1 LNHDA, CDR2 SQIVND (reference sequence). There are 13 residues in the CDR3. The germline V and J ends were trimmed by 5 bases and 6 bases, with 14 bases remaining between them. Written as DNA, the CDR3 is TGTGCCAGTAGTTCCGAGTCTGTGAGCGAGCAGTACTTC. It translates to CASSSESVSEQYF.

The chain employs TRBV18 and TRBJ2-3; tentative D call: TRBD2 (6 bases). CDR3 length equals 15 residues. From germline, CDR1 is KGHSH and CDR2 LQKENI. Trimming took 6 bases from V and 0 from J, leaving 13 bases between them. CDR3 sequence: CASSLGGYSTDTQYF. The CDR3 region has the DNA TGTGCCAGCTCCCTTGGGGGGTACAGCACAGATACGCAGTATTTT.

The chain links TRBV30 to TRBJ1-5; TRBD1 aligns across 9 bases. The germline CDR1 and CDR2 sequences are GTSNPN and SVGIG (reference sequence). This CDR3 comprises 14 residues. The V segment lost 5 bases and the J segment 2 bases; nucleotides outside the gene matches: 4. CDR3 loop: CAWGGQGGNQPQHF. Written as DNA, the CDR3 is TGTGCCTGGGGGGGACAGGGAGGCAATCAGCCCCAGCATTTT.

This chain's CDR3 is CASSGTLSTDDTQYF. The CDR3 DNA is TGTGCCAGCAGTGGGACACTCTCTACAGATGATACGCAGTATTTT. J is TRBJ2-3 and V is TRBV6-5, with TRBD1 as a possible D gene (6 bases). The germline gives CDR1 MNHEY, CDR2 SVGAGI. Trimming left V 5 bases short and J 6 bases short, with 18 bases between. The CDR3 extends over 15 amino acids.